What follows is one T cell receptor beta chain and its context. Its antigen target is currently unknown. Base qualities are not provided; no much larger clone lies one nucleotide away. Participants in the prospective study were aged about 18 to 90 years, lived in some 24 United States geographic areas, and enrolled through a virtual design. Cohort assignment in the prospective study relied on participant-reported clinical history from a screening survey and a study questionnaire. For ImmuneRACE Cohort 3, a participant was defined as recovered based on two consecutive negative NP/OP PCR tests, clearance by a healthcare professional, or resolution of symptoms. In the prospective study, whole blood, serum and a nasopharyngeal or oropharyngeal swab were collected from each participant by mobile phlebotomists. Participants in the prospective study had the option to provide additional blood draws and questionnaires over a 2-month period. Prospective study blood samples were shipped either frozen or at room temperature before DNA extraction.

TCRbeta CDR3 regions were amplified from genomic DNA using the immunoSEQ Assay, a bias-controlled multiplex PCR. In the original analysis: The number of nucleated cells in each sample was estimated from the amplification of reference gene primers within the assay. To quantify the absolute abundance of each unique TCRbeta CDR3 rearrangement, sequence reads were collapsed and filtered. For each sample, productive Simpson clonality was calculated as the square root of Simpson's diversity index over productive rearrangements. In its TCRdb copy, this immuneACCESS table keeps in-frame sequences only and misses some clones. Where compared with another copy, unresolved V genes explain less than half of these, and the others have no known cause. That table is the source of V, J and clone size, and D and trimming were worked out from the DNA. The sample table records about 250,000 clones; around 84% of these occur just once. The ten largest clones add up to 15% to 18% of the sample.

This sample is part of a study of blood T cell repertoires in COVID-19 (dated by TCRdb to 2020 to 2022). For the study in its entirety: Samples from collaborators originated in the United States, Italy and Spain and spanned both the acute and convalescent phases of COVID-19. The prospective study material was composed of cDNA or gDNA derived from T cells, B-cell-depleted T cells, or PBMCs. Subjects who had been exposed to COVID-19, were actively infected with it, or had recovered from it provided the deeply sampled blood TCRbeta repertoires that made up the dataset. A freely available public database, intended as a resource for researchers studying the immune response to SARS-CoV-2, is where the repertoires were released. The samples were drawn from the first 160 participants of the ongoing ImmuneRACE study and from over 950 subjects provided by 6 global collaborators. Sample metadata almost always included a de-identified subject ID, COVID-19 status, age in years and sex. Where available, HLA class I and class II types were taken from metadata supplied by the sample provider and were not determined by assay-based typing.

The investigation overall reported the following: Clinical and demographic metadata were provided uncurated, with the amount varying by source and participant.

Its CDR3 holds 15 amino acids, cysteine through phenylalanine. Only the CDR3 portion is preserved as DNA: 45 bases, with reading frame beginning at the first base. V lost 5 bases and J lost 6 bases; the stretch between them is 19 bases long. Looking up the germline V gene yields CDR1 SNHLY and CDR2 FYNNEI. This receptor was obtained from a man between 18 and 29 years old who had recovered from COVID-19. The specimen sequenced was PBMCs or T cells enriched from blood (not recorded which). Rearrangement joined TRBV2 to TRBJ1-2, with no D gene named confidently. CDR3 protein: CASSLKRGSSDGYTF. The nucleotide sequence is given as TGTGCCAGCAGTCTTAAACGGGGAAGCTCGGATGGCTACACCTTC.